This is a list of T cell receptor beta chains from one sample in a study of regulatory T cells in long-lasting Graves disease. TCRdb re-called the multiplex PCR reads with MiXCR, one entry per CDR3 protein. The sample includes approximately 690,000 distinct CDR3 sequences, about 32% of them seen just once. The sequenced sample was peripheral blood mononuclear cells (PBMCs), obtained when the disease was refractory, from a patient treated with antithyroid drugs. Every receptor here comes from a female donor with Graves disease. CDR3s include the opening cysteine and the closing phenylalanine or tryptophan. The order of the fields is D gene, clone size, V gene, J gene, CDR3 DNA, CDR3 protein. The D gene is left open where the match is weak. Not every row has a clone size; where given, it reads once, few, many or a size class.

d_gene: .; abundance: few; v_gene: TRBV6-2/TRBV6-3; j_gene: TRBJ1-2; CDR3nt: TGTGCCAGCAGTTTAAAGCGCGATTTAGGCTACACCTTC; CDR3aa: CASSLKRDLGYTF
d_gene: .; abundance: .; v_gene: TRBV7-2; j_gene: TRBJ1-2; CDR3nt: TGTGCCAGCAGCTTACAGGGGTTGCCATATGGCTACACCTTC; CDR3aa: CASSLQGLPYGYTF
d_gene: TRBD2; abundance: .; v_gene: TRBV6-1; j_gene: TRBJ2-7; CDR3nt: TGTGCCAGCAGTATCGGACTAGCGGGAGCCCGTGAGCAGTACTTC; CDR3aa: CASSIGLAGAREQYF
d_gene: TRBD1; abundance: .; v_gene: TRBV5-1; j_gene: TRBJ1-1; CDR3nt: TGCGCCAGCAGCTTGGAAGGAGGGCAGGGGGTCGCTGAAGCTTTCTTT; CDR3aa: CASSLEGGQGVAEAFF
d_gene: TRBD1; abundance: many; v_gene: TRBV7-9; j_gene: TRBJ1-4; CDR3nt: TGTGCCAGCAGCACCCGACAGGGGGGCGAAGAAAAACTGTTTTTT; CDR3aa: CASSTRQGGEEKLFF
d_gene: .; abundance: once; v_gene: TRBV28; j_gene: TRBJ1-5; CDR3nt: TGTGCCAGCACCATTTTTTCTGAGCCCCAGCATTTT; CDR3aa: CASTIFSEPQHF
d_gene: TRBD2; abundance: .; v_gene: TRBV11-2; j_gene: TRBJ2-7; CDR3nt: TGTGCCAGCAGCTTGTGGACTAGCATATGCGAGCAGTACTTC; CDR3aa: CASSLWTSICEQYF
d_gene: .; abundance: .; v_gene: TRBV19; j_gene: TRBJ1-1; CDR3nt: TGTGCCAGTAAATCCCCGCGGACATTTGAAGCTTTCTTT; CDR3aa: CASKSPRTFEAFF
d_gene: TRBD1; abundance: .; v_gene: TRBV11-2; j_gene: TRBJ2-6; CDR3nt: TGTGCCAGCAGCTCGTCCGGGACAGGGCTGTTCGGCGCCAACGTCCTGACTTTC; CDR3aa: CASSSSGTGLFGANVLTF
d_gene: .; abundance: few; v_gene: TRBV3-1; j_gene: TRBJ1-2; CDR3nt: TGTGCCAGCAGCCAACGGGAAGGCTACACCTTC; CDR3aa: CASSQREGYTF